The rows below give T cell receptor beta chains drawn from one sample of a study of control samples from healthy donors and cancer patients. Some clones are missing from TCRdb's copy, which holds only in-frame ones; the method was immunoSEQ multiplex PCR. The sample lists approximately 74,000 clones, over 90% occurring once. The specimen sequenced was blood. The receptor source for this set is a woman in her twenties or thirties in good health. CDR3s include the opening cysteine and the closing phenylalanine or tryptophan. The D gene is left open where the match is weak. Some rows have no size entry. The others give once, few or many, or a class for an expanded clone.

D | J | size | V | CDR3 | DNA
TRBD1 | TRBJ1-2 | . | TRBV30 | CALWDSRGYTF | TGTGCCTTATGGGACAGCAGGGGCTACACCTTC
. | TRBJ2-2 | . | TRBV19 | CASSRAFGTGELFF | TGTGCCAGTAGCCGGGCGTTTGGCACCGGGGAGCTGTTTTTT
. | TRBJ1-5 | . | TRBV6-1 | CASSVASNQPQHF | TGTGCCAGCAGTGTAGCGTCCAATCAGCCCCAGCATTTT
. | TRBJ2-2 | . | TRBV15 | CATSRDRGTSNTGELFF | TGTGCCACCAGCAGAGATCGAGGGACTTCGAACACCGGGGAGCTGTTTTTT
TRBD1 | TRBJ2-7 | once | TRBV27 | CASSSRTGQQYF | TGTGCCAGCAGTTCGCGGACAGGGCAACAGTACTTC
TRBD2 | TRBJ2-5 | . | TRBV11-3 | CASSGGTSGGPMGGGAQYF | TGTGCCAGCAGCGGCGGGACTAGCGGGGGGCCGATGGGCGGTGGAGCCCAGTACTTC
TRBD2 | TRBJ2-5 | . | TRBV9 | CASSVGLAGGMSETQYF | TGTGCCAGCAGCGTAGGTCTAGCGGGGGGAATGTCGGAGACCCAGTACTTC
. | TRBJ2-5 | . | TRBV4-1 | CASSQAQAEQETQYF | TGCGCCAGCAGCCAAGCGCAGGCAGAACAAGAGACCCAGTACTTC
. | TRBJ2-1 | . | TRBV7-3 | CASSSTGNEQFF | TGTGCCAGCAGCTCCACGGGCAATGAGCAGTTCTTC
. | TRBJ1-1 | . | TRBV25-1 | CASSEFERGGEAFF | TGTGCCAGCAGTGAATTCGAGCGGGGGGGTGAAGCTTTCTTT
TRBD2 | TRBJ2-7 | . | TRBV5-4 | CASSLTSGDREQYF | TGTGCCAGCAGCTTGACTAGCGGGGACAGGGAGCAGTACTTC
TRBD1 | TRBJ1-4 | . | TRBV9 | CASSAGGVLGEKLFF | TGTGCCAGCAGCGCAGGGGGCGTTCTGGGTGAAAAACTGTTTTTT
TRBD2 | TRBJ2-7 | . | TRBV5-1 | CASSRSSGGNSYEQYF | TGCGCCAGCAGCCGCTCCAGCGGGGGGAACTCCTACGAGCAGTACTTC